This T cell receptor (beta chain) was recovered during a study of T cells in Graves' hyperthyroidism and ophthalmopathy. Overall study findings and caveats: Ophthalmopathy was separated from stable hyperthyroidism by a 13 V-J model. Most thyroid clonotypes that were expanded above 0.001 also turned up in blood.

In patients aged 18 to 65, hyperthyroidism was newly diagnosed, with duration under 2 months. Together with thyroid ultrasound, orbital computed tomography, serum thyroxine and TRAb, clinical symptoms were used for diagnoses. The CDR3 extends over 10 amino acids. The germline CDR1 and CDR2 sequences are DFQATT and SNEGSKA (reference sequence). V shed 6 bases and J shed 6 bases, with 8 bases lying between them. This clonotype was observed at least ten times. Its target is not known. Regions amplified from RNA transcripts were the TCR beta CDR3 regions. First-round RT-PCR with HTBI primers amplified the TCR CDR3 region. One entry per CDR3 protein, called by TCRdb with MiXCR from the multiplex PCR reads. This table has roughly 380,000 distinct CDR3 sequences, about 14% appearing once.

The clonotype originates from a woman aged 55-70 years with Graves' hyperthyroidism. The J gene is TRBJ1-2, the V gene TRBV20-1, with unresolved D. Input material: blood. This chain's CDR3 is CSAKGNGYTF. CDR3 DNA sequence: TGCAGTGCAAAGGGTAATGGCTACACCTTC.